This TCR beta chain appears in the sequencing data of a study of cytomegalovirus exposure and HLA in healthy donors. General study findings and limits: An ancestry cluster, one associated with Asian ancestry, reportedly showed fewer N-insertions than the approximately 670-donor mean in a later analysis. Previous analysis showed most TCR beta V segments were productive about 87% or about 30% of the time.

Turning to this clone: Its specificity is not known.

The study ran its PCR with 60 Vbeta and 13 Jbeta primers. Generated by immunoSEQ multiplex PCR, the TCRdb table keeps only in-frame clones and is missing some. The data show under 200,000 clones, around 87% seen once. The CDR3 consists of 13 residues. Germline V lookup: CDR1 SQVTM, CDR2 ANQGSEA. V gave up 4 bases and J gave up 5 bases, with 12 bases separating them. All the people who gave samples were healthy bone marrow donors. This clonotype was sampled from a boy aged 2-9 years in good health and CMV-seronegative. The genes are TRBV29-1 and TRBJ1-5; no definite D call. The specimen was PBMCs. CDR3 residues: CSVAVGRDQPQHF. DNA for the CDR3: TGCAGCGTTGCGGTTGGGAGAGATCAGCCCCAGCATTTT.